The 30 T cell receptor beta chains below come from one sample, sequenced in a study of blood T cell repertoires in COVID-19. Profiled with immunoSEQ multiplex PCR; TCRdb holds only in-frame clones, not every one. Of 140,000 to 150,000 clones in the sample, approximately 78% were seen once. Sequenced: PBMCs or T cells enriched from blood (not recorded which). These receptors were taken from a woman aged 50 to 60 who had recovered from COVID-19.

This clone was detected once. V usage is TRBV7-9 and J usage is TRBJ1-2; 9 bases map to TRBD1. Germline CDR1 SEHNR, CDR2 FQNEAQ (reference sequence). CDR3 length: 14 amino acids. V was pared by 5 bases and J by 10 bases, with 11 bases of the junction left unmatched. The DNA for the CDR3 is TGTGCCAGCAGCCCCGGGACAGGGAATCTCAACTACACCTTC. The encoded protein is CASSPGTGNLNYTF.

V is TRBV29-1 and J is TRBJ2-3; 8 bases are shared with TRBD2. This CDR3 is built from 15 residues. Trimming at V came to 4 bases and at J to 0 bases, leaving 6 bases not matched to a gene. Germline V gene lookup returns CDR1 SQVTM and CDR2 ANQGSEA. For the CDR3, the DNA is TGCAGCGTTGCGGGGGGGGGCGGAAGCACAGATACGCAGTATTTT. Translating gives CSVAGGGGSTDTQYF.

The CDR3 here is CASSLAGGNTIYF. CDR3 nucleotide sequence: TGTGCCAGCAGCTTAGCGGGCGGAAACACCATATATTTT. This chain joins TRBV7-2 and TRBJ1-3; D gene uncertain. The CDR3 is 13 residues long. Germline V gives CDR1 SGHTA, CDR2 FQGNSA. Trimming took off 0 bases at V and 4 bases at J, with 4 bases between the two ends.

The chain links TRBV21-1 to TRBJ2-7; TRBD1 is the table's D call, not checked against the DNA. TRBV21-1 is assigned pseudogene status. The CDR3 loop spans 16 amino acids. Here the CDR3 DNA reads TGTGCCAGCCGTTTTACCGATGGGACAGGGGGCGACGAGCAGTACGTC. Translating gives CASRFTDGTGGDEQYV.

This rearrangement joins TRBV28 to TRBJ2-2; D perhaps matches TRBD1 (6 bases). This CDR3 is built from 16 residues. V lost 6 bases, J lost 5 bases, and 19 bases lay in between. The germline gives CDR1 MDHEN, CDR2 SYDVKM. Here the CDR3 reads CASRSLRQGITGELFF. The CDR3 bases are TGTGCCAGCAGATCGTTGAGGCAGGGGATAACCGGGGAGCTGTTTTTT. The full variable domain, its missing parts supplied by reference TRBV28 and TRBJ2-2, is DVKVTQSSRYLVKRTGEKVFLECVQDMDHENMFWYRQDPGLGLRLIYFSYDVKMKEKGDIPEGYSVSREKKERFSLILESASTNQTSMYLCASRSLRQGITGELFFGEGSRLTVL.

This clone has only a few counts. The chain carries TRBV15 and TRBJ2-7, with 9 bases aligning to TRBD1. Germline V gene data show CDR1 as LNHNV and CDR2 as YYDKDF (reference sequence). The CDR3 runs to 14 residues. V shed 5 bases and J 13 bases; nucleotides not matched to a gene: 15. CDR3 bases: TGTGCCACCAGCCAGAGGGAGGGGACAGGGTGGACCTACTTC. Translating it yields CATSQREGTGWTYF.

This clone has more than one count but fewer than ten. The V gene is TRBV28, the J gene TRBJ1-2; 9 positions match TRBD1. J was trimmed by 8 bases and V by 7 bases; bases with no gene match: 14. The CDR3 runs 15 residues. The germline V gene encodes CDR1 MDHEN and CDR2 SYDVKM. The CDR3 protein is CASTLGGQGIRGYTF. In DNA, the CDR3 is TGTGCCAGCACCCTGGGGGGACAGGGAATCCGCGGCTACACCTTC.

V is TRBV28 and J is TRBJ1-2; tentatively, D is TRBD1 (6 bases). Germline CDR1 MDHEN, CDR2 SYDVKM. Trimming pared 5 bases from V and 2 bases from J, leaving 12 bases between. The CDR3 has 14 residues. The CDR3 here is CASSNLQGNYGYTF. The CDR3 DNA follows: TGTGCCAGCAGTAATCTCCAGGGGAACTATGGCTACACCTTC.

CDR3 nucleotides: TGCGCCAGCAGCCAGAGATCCTGGGAGCGGGATTCGCAGTTCTTC. Translating it yields CASSQRSWERDSQFF. The chain joins TRBV4-1 to TRBJ2-1; 7 bases are a match to TRBD2. Germline V lookup: CDR1 MGHRA, CDR2 YSYEKL. V dropped 3 bases and J dropped 12; count of bases not matched to a gene: 14. This CDR3 is built from 15 residues.

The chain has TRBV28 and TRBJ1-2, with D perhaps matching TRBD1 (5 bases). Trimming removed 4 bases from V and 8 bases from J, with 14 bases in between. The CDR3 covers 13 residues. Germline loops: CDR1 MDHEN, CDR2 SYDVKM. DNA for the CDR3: TGTGCCAGCAGTTGGACACTGTTCGGCGGCTACACCTTC. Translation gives CASSWTLFGGYTF.

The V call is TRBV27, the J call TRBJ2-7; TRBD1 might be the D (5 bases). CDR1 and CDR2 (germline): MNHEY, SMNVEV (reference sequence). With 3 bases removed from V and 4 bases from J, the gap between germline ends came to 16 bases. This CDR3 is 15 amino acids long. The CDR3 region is CASSFQGTSRYEQYV. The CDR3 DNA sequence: TGTGCCAGCAGTTTCCAGGGAACCTCGAGGTACGAGCAGTACGTC.

The CDR3 bases are TGTGCCTGGAGCGCCGGGGGCGGGGGAAAAGAGACCCAGTACTTC. Translation: CAWSAGGGGKETQYF. V is TRBV30 and J is TRBJ2-5, with D maybe TRBD2 (7 bases). The CDR3 has 15 amino acids. Per the germline V gene, CDR1 is GTSNPN and CDR2 is SVGIG (reference sequence). With 3 bases removed from V and 3 bases from J, the gap between germline ends came to 17 bases.

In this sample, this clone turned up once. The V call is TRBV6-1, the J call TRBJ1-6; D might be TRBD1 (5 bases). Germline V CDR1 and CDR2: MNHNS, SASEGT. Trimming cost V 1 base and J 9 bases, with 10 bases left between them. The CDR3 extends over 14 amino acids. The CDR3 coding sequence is TGTGCCAGCAGTGAAGTCTGGGGGGGTTCACCCCTCCACTTT. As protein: CASSEVWGGSPLHF.

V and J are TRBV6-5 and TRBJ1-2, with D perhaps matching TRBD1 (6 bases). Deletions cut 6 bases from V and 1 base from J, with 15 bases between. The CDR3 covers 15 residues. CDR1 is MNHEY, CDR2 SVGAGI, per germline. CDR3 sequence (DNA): TGTGCCAGCAGCCTAAACGGACAGCTTAACTATGGCTACACCTTC. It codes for CASSLNGQLNYGYTF.

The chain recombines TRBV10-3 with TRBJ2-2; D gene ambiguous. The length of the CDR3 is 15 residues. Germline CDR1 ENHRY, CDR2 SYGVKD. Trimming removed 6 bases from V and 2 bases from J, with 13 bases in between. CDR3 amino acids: CAISLQPPNTGELFF. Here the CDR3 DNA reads TGTGCCATCAGCCTACAGCCCCCTAACACCGGGGAGCTGTTTTTT.

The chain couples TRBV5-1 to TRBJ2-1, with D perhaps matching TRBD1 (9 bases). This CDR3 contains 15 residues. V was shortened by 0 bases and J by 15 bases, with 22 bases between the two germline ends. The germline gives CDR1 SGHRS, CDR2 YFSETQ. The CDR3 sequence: CASSLVAGIGGQGFF. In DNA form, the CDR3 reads TGCGCCAGCAGCTTGGTAGCGGGAATCGGGGGACAGGGGTTCTTC.

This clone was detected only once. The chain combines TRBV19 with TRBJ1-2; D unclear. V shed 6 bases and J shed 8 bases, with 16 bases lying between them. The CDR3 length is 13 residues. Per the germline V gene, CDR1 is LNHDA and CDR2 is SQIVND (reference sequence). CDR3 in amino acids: CASSPLGLVGYTF. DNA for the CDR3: TGTGCCAGTAGCCCCCTTGGCCTTGTCGGCTACACCTTC.

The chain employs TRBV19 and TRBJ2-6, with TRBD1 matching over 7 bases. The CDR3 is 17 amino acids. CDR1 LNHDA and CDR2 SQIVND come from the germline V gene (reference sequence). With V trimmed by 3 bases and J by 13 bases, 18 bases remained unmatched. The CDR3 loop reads CASSIGADRPLGIVLTF. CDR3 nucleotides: TGTGCCAGTAGTATTGGCGCGGACAGGCCCCTTGGGATAGTCCTGACTTTC.

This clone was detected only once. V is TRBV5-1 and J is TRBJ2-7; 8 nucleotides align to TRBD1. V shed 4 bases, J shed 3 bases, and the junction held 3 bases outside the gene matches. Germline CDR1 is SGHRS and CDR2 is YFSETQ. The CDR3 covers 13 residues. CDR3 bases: TGCGCCAGCAGCAGGGACAGGCACTACGAGCAGTACTTC. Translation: CASSRDRHYEQYF. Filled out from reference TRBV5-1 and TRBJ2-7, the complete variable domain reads KAGVTQTPRYLIKTRGQQVTLSCSPISGHRSVSWYQQTPGQGLQFLFEYFSETQRNKGNFPGRFSGRQFSNSRSEMNVSTLELGDSALYLCASSRDRHYEQYFGPGTRLTVT.

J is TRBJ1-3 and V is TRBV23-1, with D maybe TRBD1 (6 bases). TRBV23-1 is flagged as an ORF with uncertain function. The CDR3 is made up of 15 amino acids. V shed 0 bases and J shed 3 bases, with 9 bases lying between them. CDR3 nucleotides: TGCGCCAGCAGTCAATCTCACAGGGTTGGAAACACCATATATTTT. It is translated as CASSQSHRVGNTIYF.

The CDR3 DNA reads TGTGCCAGTAGTCAGTGGACATACCCCTACGAGCAGTACTTC. It is translated as CASSQWTYPYEQYF. The V and J genes are TRBV19 and TRBJ2-7; maybe TRBD1 (5 bases). Trimming shortened V by 5 bases and J by 2 bases, and 13 bases separated the two germline ends. This CDR3 has 14 residues. Looked up from germline, CDR1 is LNHDA and CDR2 is SQIVND (reference sequence). The full variable domain, its missing parts supplied by reference TRBV19 and TRBJ2-7, is DGGITQSPKYLFRKEGQNVTLSCEQNLNHDAMYWYRQDPGQGLRLIYYSQIVNDFQKGDIAEGYSVSREKKESFPLTVTSAQKNPTAFYLCASSQWTYPYEQYFGPGTRLTVT.

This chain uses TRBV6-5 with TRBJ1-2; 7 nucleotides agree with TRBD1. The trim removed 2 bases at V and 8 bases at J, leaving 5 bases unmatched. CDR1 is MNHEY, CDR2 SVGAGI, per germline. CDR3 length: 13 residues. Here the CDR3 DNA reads TGTGCCAGCAGTTACGAAGGGGGCCGGGGCTACACCTTC. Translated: CASSYEGGRGYTF.

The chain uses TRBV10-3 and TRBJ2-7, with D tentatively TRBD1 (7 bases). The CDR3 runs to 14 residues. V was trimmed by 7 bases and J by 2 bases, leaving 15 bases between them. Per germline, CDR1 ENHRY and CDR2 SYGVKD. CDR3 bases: TGTGCCATCACCGCGGGACAGACCCCCTACGAGCAGTACTTC. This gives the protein CAITAGQTPYEQYF.

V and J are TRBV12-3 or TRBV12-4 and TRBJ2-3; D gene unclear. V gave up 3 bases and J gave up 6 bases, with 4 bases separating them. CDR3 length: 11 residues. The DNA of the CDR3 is TGTGCCAGCAGTTTTAGTGATACGCAGTATTTT. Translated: CASSFSDTQYF.

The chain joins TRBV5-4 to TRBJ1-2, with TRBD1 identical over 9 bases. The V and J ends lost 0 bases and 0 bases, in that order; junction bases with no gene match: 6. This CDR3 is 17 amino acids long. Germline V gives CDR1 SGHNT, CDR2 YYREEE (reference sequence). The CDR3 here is CASSLGGGTGTNYGYTF. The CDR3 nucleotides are TGTGCCAGCAGCTTGGGGGGCGGGACAGGGACTAACTATGGCTACACCTTC.

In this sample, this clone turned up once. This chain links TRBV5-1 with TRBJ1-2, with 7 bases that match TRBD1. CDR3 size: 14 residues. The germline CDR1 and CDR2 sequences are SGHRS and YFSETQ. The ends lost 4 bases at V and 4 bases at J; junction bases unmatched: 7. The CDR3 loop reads CASSSRDSRYGYTF. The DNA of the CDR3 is TGCGCCAGCAGCAGCCGGGACAGCCGCTATGGCTACACCTTC.

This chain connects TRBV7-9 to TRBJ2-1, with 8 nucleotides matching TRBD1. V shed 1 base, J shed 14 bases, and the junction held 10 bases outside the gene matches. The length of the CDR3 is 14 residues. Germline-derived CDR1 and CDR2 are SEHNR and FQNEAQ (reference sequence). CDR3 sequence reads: CASSLGTGMNFEFF. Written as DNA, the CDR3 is TGTGCCAGCAGCTTAGGGACAGGGATGAATTTTGAGTTCTTC.

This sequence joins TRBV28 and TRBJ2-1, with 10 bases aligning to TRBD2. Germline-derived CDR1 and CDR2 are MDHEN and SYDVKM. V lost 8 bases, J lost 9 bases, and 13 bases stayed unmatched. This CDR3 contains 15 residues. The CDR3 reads CASRQRAGGRSEQFF. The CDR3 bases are TGTGCCAGCCGCCAGCGAGCGGGGGGGCGAAGTGAGCAGTTCTTC. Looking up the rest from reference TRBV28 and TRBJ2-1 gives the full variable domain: DVKVTQSSRYLVKRTGEKVFLECVQDMDHENMFWYRQDPGLGLRLIYFSYDVKMKEKGDIPEGYSVSREKKERFSLILESASTNQTSMYLCASRQRAGGRSEQFFGPGTRLTVL.

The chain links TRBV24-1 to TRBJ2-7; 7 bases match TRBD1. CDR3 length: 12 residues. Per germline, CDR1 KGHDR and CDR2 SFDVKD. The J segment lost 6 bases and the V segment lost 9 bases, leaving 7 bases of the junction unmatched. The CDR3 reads CATGQADLEQYF. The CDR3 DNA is TGTGCCACCGGACAGGCCGACCTCGAGCAGTACTTC.

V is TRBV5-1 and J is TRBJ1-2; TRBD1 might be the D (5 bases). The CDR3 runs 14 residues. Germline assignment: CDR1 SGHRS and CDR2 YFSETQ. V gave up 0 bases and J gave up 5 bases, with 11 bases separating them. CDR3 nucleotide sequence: TGCGCCAGCAGCTTGGCCGTACAGGAGTATGGCTACACCTTC. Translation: CASSLAVQEYGYTF. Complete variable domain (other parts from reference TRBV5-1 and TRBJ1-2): KAGVTQTPRYLIKTRGQQVTLSCSPISGHRSVSWYQQTPGQGLQFLFEYFSETQRNKGNFPGRFSGRQFSNSRSEMNVSTLELGDSALYLCASSLAVQEYGYTFGSGTRLTVV.